This T cell receptor (beta chain) was captured by sequencing in a study of shared clonotypes between healthy human individuals. Whole-study findings and limits: Inspection by rarefaction showed sorted-subset sequencing to be incomplete despite large depth.

With regard to this clone: Its target is not known.

Libraries were prepared by immunoSEQ multiplex PCR; TCRdb keeps only in-frame clonotypes and omits some of them. The repertoire has around 1,000,000 clones, approximately 75% of them found once; the top ten carry more than 0.85%. With V trimmed by 6 bases and J by 6 bases, 4 bases remained unmatched. The CDR3 contains 15 residues. Germline CDR1 MDHEN, CDR2 SYDVKM. The chain uses TRBV28 and TRBJ2-3; 15 bases fit TRBD2. What was sequenced was memory CD4+ T cells from PBMCs. Subset defined: CD45RA-negative fraction. The origin of this receptor is a man younger than 35 in good health. Some clones in this sample may be carry-over from other donors' samples. The CDR3, as DNA: TGTGCCAGCAGACGGACTAGCGGGAGGGGGGATACGCAGTATTTT. As protein: CASRRTSGRGDTQYF. Together with reference TRBV28 and TRBJ2-3, the CDR3 gives the full variable domain: DVKVTQSSRYLVKRTGEKVFLECVQDMDHENMFWYRQDPGLGLRLIYFSYDVKMKEKGDIPEGYSVSREKKERFSLILESASTNQTSMYLCASRRTSGRGDTQYFGPGTRLTVL.